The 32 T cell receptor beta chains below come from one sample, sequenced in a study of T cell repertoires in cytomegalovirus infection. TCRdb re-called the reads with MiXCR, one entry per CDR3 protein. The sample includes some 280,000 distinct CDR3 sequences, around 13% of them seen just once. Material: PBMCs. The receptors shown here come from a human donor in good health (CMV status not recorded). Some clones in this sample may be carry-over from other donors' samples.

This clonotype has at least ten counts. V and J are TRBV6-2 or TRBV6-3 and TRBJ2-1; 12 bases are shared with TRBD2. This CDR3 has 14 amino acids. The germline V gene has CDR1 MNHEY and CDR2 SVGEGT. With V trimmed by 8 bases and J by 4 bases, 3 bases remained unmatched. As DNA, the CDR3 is TGTGCCAGCGGTGGGACTAGCGGGTACAATGAGCAGTTCTTC. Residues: CASGGTSGYNEQFF.

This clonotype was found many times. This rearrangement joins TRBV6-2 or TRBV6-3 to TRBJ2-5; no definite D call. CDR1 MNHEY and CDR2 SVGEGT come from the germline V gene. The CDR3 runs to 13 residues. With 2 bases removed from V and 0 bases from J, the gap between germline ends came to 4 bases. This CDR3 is CASSYTDQETQYF. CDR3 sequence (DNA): TGTGCCAGCAGTTACACAGACCAAGAGACCCAGTACTTC.

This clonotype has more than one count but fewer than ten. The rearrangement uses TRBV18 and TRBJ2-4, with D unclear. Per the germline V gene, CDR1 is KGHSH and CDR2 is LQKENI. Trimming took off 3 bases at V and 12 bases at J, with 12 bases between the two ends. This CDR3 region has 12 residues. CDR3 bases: TGTGCCAGCTCACCGCGACACGGTGGTCAGTACTTC. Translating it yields CASSPRHGGQYF.

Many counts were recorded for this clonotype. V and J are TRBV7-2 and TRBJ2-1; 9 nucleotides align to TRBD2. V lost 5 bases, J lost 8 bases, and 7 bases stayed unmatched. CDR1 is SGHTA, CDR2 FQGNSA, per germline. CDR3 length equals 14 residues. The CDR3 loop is CASSSTSGRDEQFF. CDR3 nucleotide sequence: TGTGCCAGCAGCAGCACTAGCGGGCGGGATGAGCAGTTCTTC.

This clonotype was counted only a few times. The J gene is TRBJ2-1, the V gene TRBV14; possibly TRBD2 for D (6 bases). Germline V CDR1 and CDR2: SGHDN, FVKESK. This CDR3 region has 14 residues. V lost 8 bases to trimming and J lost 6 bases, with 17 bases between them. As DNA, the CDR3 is TGTGCCAGCTGCGTTCGGGCGGGACTCAATGAGCAGTTCTTC. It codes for CASCVRAGLNEQFF.

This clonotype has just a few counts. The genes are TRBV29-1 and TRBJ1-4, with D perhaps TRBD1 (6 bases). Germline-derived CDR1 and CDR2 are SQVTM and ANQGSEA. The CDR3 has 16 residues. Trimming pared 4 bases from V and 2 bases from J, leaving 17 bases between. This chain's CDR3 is CSVVGAGESTNEKLFF. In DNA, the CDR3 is TGCAGCGTTGTGGGGGCAGGAGAAAGCACTAATGAAAAACTGTTTTTT.

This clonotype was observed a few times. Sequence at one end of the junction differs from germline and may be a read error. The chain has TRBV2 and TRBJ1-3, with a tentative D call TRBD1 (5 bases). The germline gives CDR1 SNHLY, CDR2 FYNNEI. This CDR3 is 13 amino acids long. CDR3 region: CASSVERGLLGDF. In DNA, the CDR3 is TGTGCCAGCAGTGTCGAACGGGGACTACTAGGAGATTTT.

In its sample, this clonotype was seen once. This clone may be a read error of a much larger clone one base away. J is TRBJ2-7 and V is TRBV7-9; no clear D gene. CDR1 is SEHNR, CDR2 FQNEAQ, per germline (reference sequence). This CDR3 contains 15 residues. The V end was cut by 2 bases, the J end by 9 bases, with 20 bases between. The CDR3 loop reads CASSLRVDGPRVQYF. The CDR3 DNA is TGTGCCAGCAGCTTAAGGGTGGACGGCCCACGGGTGCAGTACTTC.

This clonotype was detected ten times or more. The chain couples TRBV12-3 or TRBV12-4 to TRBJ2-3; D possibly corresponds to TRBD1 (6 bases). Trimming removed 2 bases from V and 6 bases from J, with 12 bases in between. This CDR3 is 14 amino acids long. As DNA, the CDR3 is TGTGCCAGCAGTTTACAGGGGCCTTCGGATACGCAGTATTTT. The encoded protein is CASSLQGPSDTQYF.

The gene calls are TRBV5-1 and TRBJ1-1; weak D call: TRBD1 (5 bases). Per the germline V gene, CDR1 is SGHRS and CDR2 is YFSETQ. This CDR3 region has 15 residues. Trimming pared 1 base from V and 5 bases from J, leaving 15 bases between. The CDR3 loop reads CASSLYGGEGTEAFF. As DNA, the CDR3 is TGCGCCAGCAGCTTGTACGGGGGAGAGGGTACTGAAGCTTTCTTT.

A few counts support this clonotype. CDR3 protein: CASSIWTGQSEAFF. The CDR3 DNA sequence: TGTGCCAGTAGTATATGGACAGGGCAATCTGAAGCTTTCTTT. The chain joins TRBV19 to TRBJ1-1, with TRBD1 matching 8 bases. Germline loops: CDR1 LNHDA, CDR2 SQIVND (reference sequence). This CDR3 comprises 14 residues. The J segment lost 6 bases and the V segment lost 2 bases, leaving 5 bases of the junction unmatched.

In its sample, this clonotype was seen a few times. Here the CDR3 reads CASSARFDEQFF. In DNA, the CDR3 is TGTGCCAGTAGTGCCCGTTTCGATGAGCAGTTCTTC. The chain uses TRBV19 and TRBJ2-1; D ambiguous. Trimming left V 5 bases short and J 8 bases short, with 10 bases between. CDR1 LNHDA and CDR2 SQIVND come from the germline V gene (reference sequence). CDR3 size: 12 residues.

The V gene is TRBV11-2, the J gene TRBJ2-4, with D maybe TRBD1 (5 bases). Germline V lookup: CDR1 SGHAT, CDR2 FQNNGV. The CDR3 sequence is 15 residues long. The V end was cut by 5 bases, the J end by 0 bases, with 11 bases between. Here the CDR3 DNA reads TGTGCCAGCAGCCAAGACAGTCTAGCCAAAAACATTCAGTACTTC. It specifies CASSQDSLAKNIQYF.

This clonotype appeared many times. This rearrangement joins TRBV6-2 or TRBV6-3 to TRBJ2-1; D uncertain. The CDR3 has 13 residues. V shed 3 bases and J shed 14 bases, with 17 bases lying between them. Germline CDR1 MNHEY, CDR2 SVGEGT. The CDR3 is CASSYLPDLEEFF. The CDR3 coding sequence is TGTGCCAGCAGTTATCTCCCGGATCTCGAGGAGTTCTTC.

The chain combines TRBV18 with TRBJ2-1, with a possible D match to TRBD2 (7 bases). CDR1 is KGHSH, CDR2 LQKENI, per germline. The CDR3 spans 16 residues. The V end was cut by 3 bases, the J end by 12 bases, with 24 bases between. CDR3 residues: CASSPKASGLEQGQFF. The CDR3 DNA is TGTGCCAGCTCACCGAAGGCTAGCGGCCTTGAACAGGGGCAGTTCTTC.

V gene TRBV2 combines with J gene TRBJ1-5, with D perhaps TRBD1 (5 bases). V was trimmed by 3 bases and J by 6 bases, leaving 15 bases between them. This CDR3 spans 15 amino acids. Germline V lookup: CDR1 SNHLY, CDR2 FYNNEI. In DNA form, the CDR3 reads TGTGCCAGCAGTGATGGCAGGGCAGTTCTTCAGCCCCAGCATTTT. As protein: CASSDGRAVLQPQHF.

The CDR3 region has the DNA TGTGCCAGTAGTCCCGCCGGGACAGGGGGCGACGAGCAGTACTTC. This codes for CASSPAGTGGDEQYF. The rearrangement joins TRBV19 to TRBJ2-7, with TRBD1 matching 12 bases. The CDR3 has 15 amino acids. Trimming cost V 5 bases and J 5 bases; bases outside gene matches: 7. CDR1 is LNHDA, CDR2 SQIVND, per germline (reference sequence).

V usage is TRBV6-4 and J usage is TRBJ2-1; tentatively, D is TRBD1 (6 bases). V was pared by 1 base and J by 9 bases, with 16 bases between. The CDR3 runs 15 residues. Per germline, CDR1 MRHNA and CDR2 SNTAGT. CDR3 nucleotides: TGTGCCAGCAGTGACTTACAGGGTTCTGTCAGTGAGCAGTTCTTC. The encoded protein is CASSDLQGSVSEQFF.

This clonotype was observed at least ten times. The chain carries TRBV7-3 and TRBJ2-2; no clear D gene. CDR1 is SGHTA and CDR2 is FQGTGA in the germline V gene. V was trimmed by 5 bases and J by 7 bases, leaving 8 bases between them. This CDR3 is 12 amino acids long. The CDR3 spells CASSQSGGELFF. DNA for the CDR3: TGTGCCAGCAGCCAGAGTGGCGGGGAGCTGTTTTTT.

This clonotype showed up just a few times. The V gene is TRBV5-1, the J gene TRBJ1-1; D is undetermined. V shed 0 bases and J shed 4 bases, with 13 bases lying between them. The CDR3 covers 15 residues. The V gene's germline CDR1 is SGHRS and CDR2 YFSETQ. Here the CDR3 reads CASSLEIVSGTEAFF. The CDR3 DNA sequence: TGCGCCAGCAGCTTGGAAATTGTGAGTGGCACTGAAGCTTTCTTT.

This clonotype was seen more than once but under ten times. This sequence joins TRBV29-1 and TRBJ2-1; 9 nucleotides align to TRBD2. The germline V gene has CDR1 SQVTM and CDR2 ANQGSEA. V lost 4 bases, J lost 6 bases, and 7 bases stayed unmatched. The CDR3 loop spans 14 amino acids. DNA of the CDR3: TGCAGCGTTGCGGGGACTAGCAGGTTCAATGAGCAGTTCTTC. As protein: CSVAGTSRFNEQFF.

CDR3 amino acids: CASSLVSGGVDTQYF. Written as DNA, the CDR3 is TGTGCCAGCAGCCTAGTTAGCGGGGGAGTGGATACGCAGTATTTT. This chain uses TRBV5-6 with TRBJ2-3; TRBD2 matches 9 bases. The V and J ends lost 4 bases and 6 bases, in that order; junction bases with no gene match: 9. The CDR3 runs to 15 residues. From germline, CDR1 is SGHDT and CDR2 YYEEEE.

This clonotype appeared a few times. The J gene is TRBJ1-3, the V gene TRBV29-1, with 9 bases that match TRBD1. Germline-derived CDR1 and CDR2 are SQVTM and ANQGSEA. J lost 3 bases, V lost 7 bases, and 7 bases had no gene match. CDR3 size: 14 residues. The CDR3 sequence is CSASTGGDGNTIYF. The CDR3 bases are TGCAGCGCCTCTACAGGGGGCGATGGAAACACCATATATTTT.

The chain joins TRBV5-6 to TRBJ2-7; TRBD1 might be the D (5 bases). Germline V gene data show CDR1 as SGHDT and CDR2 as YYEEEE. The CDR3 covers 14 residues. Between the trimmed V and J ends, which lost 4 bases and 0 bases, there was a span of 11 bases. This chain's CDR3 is CASSRPTVSYEQYF. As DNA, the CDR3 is TGTGCCAGCAGCCGTCCGACAGTCTCCTACGAGCAGTACTTC.

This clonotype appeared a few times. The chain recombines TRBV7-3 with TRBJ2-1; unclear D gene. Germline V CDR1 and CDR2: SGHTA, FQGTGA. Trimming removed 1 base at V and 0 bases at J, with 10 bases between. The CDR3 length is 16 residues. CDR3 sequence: CASSLMGGSSYNEQFF. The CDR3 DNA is TGTGCCAGCAGCTTAATGGGCGGCAGCTCCTACAATGAGCAGTTCTTC.

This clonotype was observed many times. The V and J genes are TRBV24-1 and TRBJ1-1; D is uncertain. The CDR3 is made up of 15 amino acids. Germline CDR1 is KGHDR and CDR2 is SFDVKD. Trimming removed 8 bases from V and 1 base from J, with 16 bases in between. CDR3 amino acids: CATTRNPSWNTEAFF. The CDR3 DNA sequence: TGTGCCACCACCAGGAACCCGAGTTGGAACACTGAAGCTTTCTTT.

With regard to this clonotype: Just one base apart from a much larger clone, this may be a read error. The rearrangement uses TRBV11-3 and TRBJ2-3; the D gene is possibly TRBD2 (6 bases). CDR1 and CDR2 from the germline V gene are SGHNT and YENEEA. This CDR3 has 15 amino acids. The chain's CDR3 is CARSSRRELADTQYF. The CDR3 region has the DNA TGTGCCAGAAGCTCAAGACGGGAGCTAGCAGATACGCAGTATTTT. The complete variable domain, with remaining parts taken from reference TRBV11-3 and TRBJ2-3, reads EAGVVQSPRYKIIEKKQPVAFWCNPISGHNTLYWYLQNLGQGPELLIRYENEEAVDDSQLPKDRFSAERLKGVDSTLKIQPAELGDSAVYLCARSSRRELADTQYFGPGTRLTVL.

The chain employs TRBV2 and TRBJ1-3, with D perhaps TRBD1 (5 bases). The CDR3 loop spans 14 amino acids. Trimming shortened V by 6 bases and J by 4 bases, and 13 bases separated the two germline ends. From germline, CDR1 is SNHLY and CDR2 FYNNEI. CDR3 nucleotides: TGTGCCAGCAGAAACAGGTTGGAAGGAAACACCATATATTTT. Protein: CASRNRLEGNTIYF. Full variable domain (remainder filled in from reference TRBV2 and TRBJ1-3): EPEVTQTPSHQVTQMGQEVILRCVPISNHLYFYWYRQILGQKVEFLVSFYNNEISEKSEIFDDQFSVERPDGSNFTLKIRSTKLEDSAMYFCASRNRLEGNTIYFGEGSWLTVV.

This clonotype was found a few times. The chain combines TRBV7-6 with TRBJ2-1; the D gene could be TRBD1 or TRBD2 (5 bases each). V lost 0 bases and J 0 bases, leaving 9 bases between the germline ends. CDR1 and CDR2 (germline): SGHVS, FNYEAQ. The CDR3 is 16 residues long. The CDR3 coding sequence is TGTGCCAGCAGCTTAGCCGGGACGGTCTCCTACAATGAGCAGTTCTTC. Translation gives CASSLAGTVSYNEQFF.

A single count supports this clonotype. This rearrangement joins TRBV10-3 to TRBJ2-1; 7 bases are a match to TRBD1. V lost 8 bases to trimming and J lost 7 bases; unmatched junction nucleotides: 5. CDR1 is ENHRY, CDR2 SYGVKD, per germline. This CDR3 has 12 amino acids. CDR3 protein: CAIRGQVNEQFF. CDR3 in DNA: TGTGCCATCCGCGGACAGGTGAATGAGCAGTTCTTC.

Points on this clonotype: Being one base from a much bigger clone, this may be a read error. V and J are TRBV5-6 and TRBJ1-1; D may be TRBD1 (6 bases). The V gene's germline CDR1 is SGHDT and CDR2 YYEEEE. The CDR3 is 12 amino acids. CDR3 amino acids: CARSGGLGEAFF. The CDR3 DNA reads TGTGCCCGCAGCGGGGGGCTCGGTGAAGCTTTCTTT.

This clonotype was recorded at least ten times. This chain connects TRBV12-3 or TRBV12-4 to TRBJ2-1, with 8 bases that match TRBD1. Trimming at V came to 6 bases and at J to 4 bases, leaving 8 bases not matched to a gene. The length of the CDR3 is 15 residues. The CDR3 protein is CASRPRDRPYNEQFF. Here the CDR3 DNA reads TGTGCCAGCAGACCCCGGGACAGGCCTTACAATGAGCAGTTCTTC.